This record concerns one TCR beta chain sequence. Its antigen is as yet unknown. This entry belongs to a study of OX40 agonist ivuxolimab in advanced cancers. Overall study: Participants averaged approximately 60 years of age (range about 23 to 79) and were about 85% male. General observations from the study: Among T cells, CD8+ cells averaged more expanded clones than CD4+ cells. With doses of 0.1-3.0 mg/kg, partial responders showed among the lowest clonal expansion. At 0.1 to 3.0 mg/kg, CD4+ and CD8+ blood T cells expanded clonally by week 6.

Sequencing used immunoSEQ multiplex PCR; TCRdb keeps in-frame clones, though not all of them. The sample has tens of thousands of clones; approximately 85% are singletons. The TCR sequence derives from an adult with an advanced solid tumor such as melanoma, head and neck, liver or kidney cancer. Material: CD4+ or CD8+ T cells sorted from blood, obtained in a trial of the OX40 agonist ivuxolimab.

The DNA for the CDR3 is TGTGCCAGCAGTGGGCGGGGGGGGAATGAGCAGTTCTTC. Translated: CASSGRGGNEQFF. V is TRBV27 and J is TRBJ2-1; 9 nucleotides line up with TRBD2. From germline, CDR1 is MNHEY and CDR2 SMNVEV (reference sequence). The length of the CDR3 is 13 residues. The trim removed 5 bases at V and 7 bases at J, leaving 3 bases unmatched.